A selection of T cell receptor beta chains follows, all from one sample in a study of Graves' ophthalmopathy and Graves' hyperthyroidism. TCRdb independently ran MiXCR on the multiplex PCR reads; one entry per CDR3 protein. The profile shows 900,000 to 1,200,000 distinct CDR3 sequences, about 36% of them singletons. The sample consisted of peripheral blood or thyroid tissue (not recorded which). These receptors all come from an adult man with Graves' hyperthyroidism. Each CDR3 is given with its conserved first and last residue.

v_gene,len,j_gene,CDR3aa
TRBV6-6,13,TRBJ2-5,CASRRGLQETQYF
TRBV12-3/TRBV12-4,16,TRBJ1-2,CASNHRRLGGVRRYTF
TRBV29-1,13,TRBJ2-5,CSVGGGEWETQYF
TRBV7-9,17,TRBJ2-7,CASSPRGGTTNSYEQYF
TRBV19,14,TRBJ2-5,CASTRGDSSETQYF
TRBV19,14,TRBJ2-3,CASSIQGVTDTQYF
TRBV7-2,18,TRBJ2-5,CASTAFVWGLESFKTQYF
TRBV25-1,15,TRBJ2-7,CASRAGTGRFYEQYF
TRBV7-9,16,TRBJ2-5,CASSLVVGNFQETQYF
TRBV29-1,13,TRBJ1-5,CSVLDRFNQPQHF
TRBV10-3,13,TRBJ1-1,CASWDSVNTEAFF
TRBV3-1,14,TRBJ1-2,CASSQGGTNYGYTF
TRBV29-1,17,TRBJ2-2,CSVSQGGWWPVSGELFF
TRBV2,14,TRBJ2-5,CASSHQTHQETQYF
TRBV2,11,TRBJ1-1,CASRGLVESFF
TRBV20-1,14,TRBJ1-1,CSAVGQATNTEAFF
TRBV15,17,TRBJ2-7,CATSRRSGHGRSYEQYF
TRBV12-3/TRBV12-4,13,TRBJ1-3,CASSFSPGNTIYF
TRBV10-2,15,TRBJ1-2,CASSESPDGNYGYTF
TRBV6-5,14,TRBJ1-5,CASSKGQGREPQHF
TRBV7-9,15,TRBJ1-1,CASNHPAQGNTEAFF
TRBV7-2,16,TRBJ2-2,CASIDRGDLNTGELFF
TRBV2,14,TRBJ2-6,CASSPQWGANVLTF
TRBV18,12,TRBJ2-7,CASSQLTGEQYF
TRBV7-2,10,TRBJ2-5,CASSLVSQYF
TRBV6-5,15,TRBJ1-5,CASSYSRQRGQPQHF
TRBV29-1,14,TRBJ2-5,CSVPGAPIQETQYF
TRBV19,14,TRBJ1-1,CASSKGQGGTEAFF
TRBV7-9,14,TRBJ1-2,CASITGTGIMGYTF
TRBV11-2,14,TRBJ1-4,CASSQNRGGEKLFF
TRBV10-3,17,TRBJ1-1,CAISESPNRAGNTEAFF
TRBV7-9,16,TRBJ2-2,CASSLVGTRVSGSCFF
TRBV20-1,16,TRBJ1-4,CSARDPWVGSNEKLFF
TRBV19,17,TRBJ1-5,CASSIAQARKLNQPQHF
TRBV15,15,TRBJ2-5,CATSRGDGVEETQYF
TRBV20-1,13,TRBJ1-6,CSAYGGGNSPLHF
TRBV9,12,TRBJ2-5,CASSWGVQTQYF
TRBV29-1,11,TRBJ1-4,CSGGVGEKLFF
TRBV20-1,10,TRBJ1-1,CSARLREAFF
TRBV29-1,12,TRBJ1-2,CSVLDVNYGYTF
TRBV7-2,16,TRBJ1-1,CASSLAPGQGRTEAFF
TRBV3-1,14,TRBJ1-1,CASSQGGYNTEAFF
TRBV12-3/TRBV12-4,13,TRBJ1-5,CASSPGYNQPQHF
TRBV29-1,12,TRBJ2-2,CSVLDGLGELFF
TRBV28,15,TRBJ2-5,CASSLDTSGQETQYF
TRBV10-3,15,TRBJ1-2,CAITEDRGSNYGYTF
TRBV24-1,13,TRBJ2-5,CATGQGQQETQYF
TRBV19,15,TRBJ1-1,CASSMADTMNTEAFF
TRBV6-1,12,TRBJ2-7,CASLRDRYEQYF
TRBV4-3,14,TRBJ1-1,CASSLAQGHTEAFF
TRBV29-1,15,TRBJ1-4,CSVAEGAATNEKLFF
TRBV24-1,15,TRBJ2-5,CATSVPRGIQETQYF
TRBV16,16,TRBJ1-5,CASSQSVGQGHQPQHF
TRBV7-9,14,TRBJ2-5,CASRPGGEQETQYF
TRBV10-3,14,TRBJ2-7,CAIIPGDTPHEQYF
TRBV19,16,TRBJ1-6,CASSPPARGMESPLHF
TRBV20-1,14,TRBJ2-7,CSAALGGDSYEQYF
TRBV7-8,14,TRBJ1-4,CASSQGQGGGKLFF
TRBV19,13,TRBJ2-7,CASSEQVSYEQYF
TRBV11-2,13,TRBJ2-2,CASLPTGAGELFF